This T cell receptor (beta chain) was sequenced during a study of cytomegalovirus exposure and HLA in healthy donors. In the PCR, 60 Vbeta and 13 Jbeta primers were used. Only in-frame clones appear in the TCRdb table, and some are missing; sequencing was by immunoSEQ multiplex PCR. The data show 100,000 or so clones, 83% seen once. This clone was observed once. The CDR3 has 14 residues. J lost 6 bases, V lost 0 bases, and 1 base had no gene match. In germline, CDR1 is MNHEY, CDR2 SVGAGI. Sequenced sample: PBMCs. This TCR was recovered from a man younger than 30 in good health and CMV-seronegative. The chain couples TRBV6-5 to TRBJ1-5; TRBD1 aligns across 8 bases. In DNA form, the CDR3 reads TGTGCCAGCAGTTACTCGACAGGGGTTCAGCCCCAGCATTTT. It encodes CASSYSTGVQPQHF.